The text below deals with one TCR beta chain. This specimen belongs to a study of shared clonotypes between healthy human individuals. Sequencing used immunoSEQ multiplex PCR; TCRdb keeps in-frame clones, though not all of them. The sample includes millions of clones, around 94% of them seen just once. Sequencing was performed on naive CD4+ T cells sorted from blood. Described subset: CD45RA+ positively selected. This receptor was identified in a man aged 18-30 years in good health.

The CDR3 is CASSWTVSSYNEQFF. The CDR3 bases are TGCGCCAGCAGCTGGACAGTTAGCTCCTACAATGAGCAGTTCTTC. V is TRBV5-1 and J is TRBJ2-1, with D possibly matching TRBD1 (6 bases). This CDR3 is 15 amino acids long. Germline V gene lookup returns CDR1 SGHRS and CDR2 YFSETQ. V was cut by 3 bases and J by 0 bases, with 10 bases left in between.